Following are 26 T cell receptor beta chains from one sample sequenced in a study of spatial heterogeneity in lung cancer. TCRdb fed the 5' RACE reads into MiXCR, producing one record per CDR3 protein. Counted here are about 26,000 distinct CDR3 sequences, 5% to 6% occurring once; the ten biggest clones make up 22%. The time point: blood at routine non-recurrence follow-up after resection. Sequencing of whole RNA from tumor, nontumor lung or frozen PBMC involved no sorting. Sequenced material: PBMCs, taken at follow-up. These TCRs come from a male donor with early-stage non-small cell lung cancer.

This clonotype was observed at least ten times. V usage is TRBV4-1 and J usage is TRBJ2-1; a possible D gene is TRBD2 (6 bases). Trimming cost V 1 base and J 2 bases, with 9 bases left between them. The CDR3 has 15 amino acids. Germline V gene sequence: CDR1 MGHRA, CDR2 YSYEKL. The CDR3 sequence: CASSQVWGAYNEQFF. CDR3 coding DNA: TGCGCCAGCAGCCAAGTATGGGGGGCCTACAATGAGCAGTTCTTC.

Ten or more counts support this clonotype. This chain links TRBV6-1 with TRBJ2-7, with 8 bases that match TRBD1. CDR3 size: 14 residues. Trimming cost V 7 bases and J 0 bases; bases outside gene matches: 5. Germline V CDR1 and CDR2: MNHNS, SASEGT. CDR3 sequence reads: CASMTGDTSYEQYV. CDR3 bases: TGTGCCAGCATGACAGGGGACACCTCCTACGAGCAGTACGTC.

This clonotype was detected only a few times. This chain uses TRBV12-3 or TRBV12-4 with TRBJ2-7; 10 bases line up with TRBD1. The CDR3 spans 14 residues. After removal of 5 bases from V and 7 bases from J, the junction contained 8 bases not matched to a gene. CDR3 residues: CASSQRQGAREQYF. As DNA, the CDR3 is TGTGCCAGCAGTCAACGACAGGGGGCCCGGGAGCAGTACTTC.

This clonotype was observed many times. Germline is not matched at one junction end, which may reflect a read error. The V gene is TRBV7-7, the J gene TRBJ2-5; TRBD1 agrees at 11 bases. CDR1 and CDR2 (germline): SSHAT, FNYEAQ (reference sequence). The CDR3 length is 15 residues. The CDR3: CASSLGGTGGETQYF. The CDR3 bases are TGTGCTAGCAGCTTAGGCGGGACAGGGGGAGAGACCCAGTACTTC.

This clonotype was seen repeatedly, ten times or more. V usage is TRBV29-1 and J usage is TRBJ1-2; 8 bases map to TRBD1. Germline V CDR1 and CDR2: SQVTM, ANQGSEA. After removal of 6 bases from V and 4 bases from J, the junction contained 10 bases not matched to a gene. This CDR3 has 14 residues. CDR3 amino acids: CSVSTNTGGYGYTF. The CDR3 nucleotides read TGCAGCGTATCGACCAACACAGGGGGCTATGGCTACACCTTC.

This clonotype appeared many times. This sequence joins TRBV7-2 and TRBJ2-1; D uncertain. This CDR3 contains 15 residues. Germline V gene lookup returns CDR1 SGHTA and CDR2 FQGNSA. V was clipped by 5 bases and J by 0 bases, with 11 bases between them. CDR3 amino acids: CASSPSLSSYNEQFF. The CDR3, as DNA: TGTGCCAGCAGCCCCTCCTTAAGCTCCTACAATGAGCAGTTCTTC.

By share, this clonotype counts as hyperexpanded. The gene calls are TRBV11-3 and TRBJ2-1; D call uncertain. The V and J ends lost 4 bases and 6 bases respectively, with 7 bases between them. Germline V lookup: CDR1 SGHNT, CDR2 YENEEA. The CDR3 is 12 residues long. DNA of the CDR3: TGTGCCAGCAGCTCTTGGGTCAATGAGCAGTTCTTC. Translation gives CASSSWVNEQFF.

Ten or more counts support this clonotype. The V and J genes are TRBV2 and TRBJ2-3, with a tentative D call TRBD1 (5 bases). From germline, CDR1 is SNHLY and CDR2 FYNNEI. Between the trimmed V and J ends, which lost 6 bases and 0 bases, there was a span of 10 bases. This CDR3 is built from 14 residues. This CDR3 is CASRGHSSTDTQYF. The CDR3 DNA reads TGTGCCAGCAGAGGACATTCTAGCACAGATACGCAGTATTTT.

This clonotype was recorded at least ten times. The rearrangement joins TRBV20-1 to TRBJ2-1; the D gene is possibly TRBD2 (6 bases). Germline V gives CDR1 DFQATT, CDR2 SNEGSKA (reference sequence). V lost 3 bases to trimming and J lost 10 bases, with 13 bases between them. The CDR3 is 12 amino acids. The CDR3 loop is CSASRDSHEQFF. The CDR3 DNA reads as TGCAGTGCTAGCCGGGACTCTCACGAGCAGTTCTTC.

This clonotype was seen at least ten times. The V call is TRBV2, the J call TRBJ2-1; possible D gene TRBD2, 5 bases. Germline V gene sequence: CDR1 SNHLY, CDR2 FYNNEI. The V end lost 7 bases, the J end lost 10 bases, and 11 bases lay between the germline ends. The CDR3 covers 11 residues. In DNA, the CDR3 is TGTGCCAGCAACCTAGCCGGAGAGCAGTTCTTC. Translating it yields CASNLAGEQFF.

This clonotype was seen at least ten times. The V gene is TRBV12-3 or TRBV12-4, the J gene TRBJ1-1; D gene unclear. Trimming shortened V by 5 bases and J by 3 bases, and 10 bases separated the two germline ends. The CDR3 has 13 residues. DNA of the CDR3: TGTGCCAGCAGTCGGCGCCCAGACACTGAAGCTTTCTTT. This gives the protein CASSRRPDTEAFF.

This clonotype was detected many times. The chain uses TRBV7-9 and TRBJ2-5, with 8 bases lining up with TRBD2. Germline CDR1 SEHNR, CDR2 FQNEAQ (reference sequence). The ends lost 6 bases at V and 5 bases at J; junction bases unmatched: 11. The CDR3 totals 15 residues. The CDR3 DNA follows: TGTGCCAGCAGTTCCCTAGCGGGCCCGGGGGAGACCCAGTACTTC. Protein product: CASSSLAGPGETQYF.

This clonotype was detected ten times or more. V and J are TRBV7-3 and TRBJ2-5, with D maybe TRBD1 (5 bases). Trimming removed 5 bases from V and 5 bases from J, with 18 bases in between. The germline CDR1 and CDR2 sequences are SGHTA and FQGTGA. The CDR3 runs 15 residues. The DNA for the CDR3 is TGTGCCAGCAGCCTCACAGGAGACGGAACGGAGACCCAGTACTTC. It codes for CASSLTGDGTETQYF.

This clonotype was seen ten or more times. V usage is TRBV12-3 or TRBV12-4 and J usage is TRBJ1-2, with TRBD1 matching over 8 bases. This CDR3 has 12 amino acids. V lost 5 bases, J lost 8 bases, and 4 bases stayed unmatched. The CDR3 spells CASSPDRVGYTF. The CDR3, as DNA: TGTGCCAGCAGTCCGGACAGGGTAGGCTACACCTTC.

The sample holds many counts of this clonotype. The V gene is TRBV5-4, the J gene TRBJ1-4; perhaps TRBD1 as D (5 bases). The CDR3 is 14 amino acids. Trimming left V 0 bases short and J 9 bases short, with 12 bases between. Germline-derived CDR1 and CDR2 are SGHNT and YYREEE (reference sequence). The CDR3 DNA follows: TGTGCCAGCAGCTTGGCTGGGGGAAAACAAAAACTGTTTTTT. The encoded protein is CASSLAGGKQKLFF.

This chain links TRBV6-5 with TRBJ1-2; tentative D call: TRBD1 (6 bases). V lost 5 bases to trimming and J lost 2 bases, with 15 bases between them. This CDR3 region has 15 residues. Germline CDR1 and CDR2: MNHEY and SVGAGI. The CDR3 sequence is CASSQQEGTNYGYTF. CDR3 nucleotides: TGTGCCAGCAGTCAGCAAGAGGGGACAAACTATGGCTACACCTTC.

This clonotype was observed at least ten times. The rearrangement joins TRBV20-1 to TRBJ2-7; 10 bases are shared with TRBD1. The CDR3 has 13 amino acids. With 6 bases clipped from V and 9 bases from J, the junction kept 11 bases outside the gene matches. Per germline, CDR1 DFQATT and CDR2 SNEGSKA (reference sequence). DNA of the CDR3: TGCAGTGCAACGGACAGGGGGAAGTTCGTGCAGTACTTC. The encoded protein is CSATDRGKFVQYF.

This chain joins TRBV20-1 and TRBJ2-5; TRBD1 aligns across 8 bases. V trimming: 5 bases; J trimming: 4 bases; junction bases outside the gene matches: 9. Germline CDR1 and CDR2: DFQATT and SNEGSKA (reference sequence). This CDR3 contains 14 residues. As DNA, the CDR3 is TGCAGTGCTGAGCCAGGGGGCGCTTCAGAGACCCAGTACTTC. It yields the protein CSAEPGGASETQYF.

This clonotype has a count of ten or more. The rearrangement links TRBV4-1 to TRBJ2-7, with 14 bases aligning to TRBD2. In germline, CDR1 is MGHRA, CDR2 YSYEKL. Trimming at V came to 2 bases and at J to 6 bases, leaving 6 bases not matched to a gene. This CDR3 comprises 16 residues. The CDR3, as DNA: TGCGCCAGCAGCCAACCTGGGACTAGCGGGAGTGGCGAGCAGTACGTC. Residues: CASSQPGTSGSGEQYV.

This clonotype was seen many times. The chain couples TRBV2 to TRBJ1-5; a weak D match, TRBD1 (6 bases). The CDR3 extends over 14 amino acids. Germline V CDR1 and CDR2: SNHLY, FYNNEI. Trimming took off 4 bases at V and 3 bases at J, with 10 bases between the two ends. The CDR3 nucleotides read TGTGCCAGCAGTGGGGCGGGGGCCAATCAGCCCCAGCATTTT. This sequence encodes CASSGAGANQPQHF.

This clonotype appeared many times. The chain links TRBV4-3 to TRBJ2-1; 9 bases are a match to TRBD2. Germline V gene sequence: CDR1 LGHNA, CDR2 YSLEER. The junction had 4 bases not matched to a gene; V was cut back by 1 base and J by 3 bases. The CDR3 totals 16 residues. As DNA, the CDR3 is TGCGCCAGCAGCCAAGTAAATAGCGGGGGCTACAATGAGCAGTTCTTC. This gives the protein CASSQVNSGGYNEQFF.

This clonotype occurred many times. This chain uses TRBV29-1 with TRBJ2-7; the D is unclear. The germline V and J ends were trimmed by 4 bases and 5 bases, with 12 bases remaining between them. Germline V gene lookup returns CDR1 SQVTM and CDR2 ANQGSEA. The CDR3 is made up of 12 amino acids. The CDR3, as DNA: TGCAGCGTTGCTGGGGATGCGGACGAGCAGTACGTC. Its protein product is CSVAGDADEQYV.

This clonotype was picked up a small number of times. V gene TRBV7-2 combines with J gene TRBJ2-1; D ambiguous. Germline CDR1 is SGHTA and CDR2 is FQGNSA. Trimming took off 6 bases at V and 7 bases at J, with 13 bases between the two ends. This CDR3 has 13 residues. In nucleotides, the CDR3 is TGTGCCAGCAGGGACCCCCCGGGTAATGAGCAGTTCTTC. The encoded protein is CASRDPPGNEQFF.

Regarding this clonotype: Mismatch with germline at one junction end may stem from a read error. This sequence joins TRBV12-3 or TRBV12-4 and TRBJ2-7; 9 bases map to TRBD2. The CDR3 is 13 amino acids. The CDR3 spells CASSLAGKYEQYF. As DNA, the CDR3 is TGTGCCAGCAGTCTAGCGGGGAAGTACGAGCAGTACTTC.

This clonotype was observed at least ten times. The J gene is TRBJ1-5, the V gene TRBV2; 7 positions match TRBD1. J gave up 6 bases and V 2 bases, and 7 bases lay outside the gene matches. Germline loops: CDR1 SNHLY, CDR2 FYNNEI. This CDR3 comprises 15 residues. CDR3 sequence reads: CASSESRTGLQPQHF. The CDR3 DNA sequence: TGTGCCAGCAGTGAATCCCGGACAGGTCTTCAGCCCCAGCATTTT.

This clonotype has ten or more counts. The chain uses TRBV2 and TRBJ1-2; D is ambiguous. This CDR3 is 15 amino acids long. Germline V CDR1 and CDR2: SNHLY, FYNNEI. V lost 5 bases and J lost 8, with 21 bases in between. This chain's CDR3 is CASSPVQTEVGGYTF. CDR3 in DNA: TGTGCCAGCAGTCCGGTACAAACAGAAGTGGGCGGCTACACCTTC.